This TCR beta chain was profiled in a study of B cell selection in AIRE deficiency. Findings and limits, study-wide: Shared Treg sequences were biased toward short CDR3s with few non-templated nucleotide insertions. Of 3657 shared Treg TCRbeta sequences, 31.6% were healthy-donor-only and around 8.7% patient-only. Roughly 28% of healthy-shared Treg TCRbeta sequences appeared in patient Tconv cells.

As to this clone: The antigen is not known.

The CDR3 sequence is 13 residues long. Germline V gene sequence: CDR1 SGHKS, CDR2 YYEKEE (reference sequence). V dropped 2 bases and J dropped 1 base, with 6 bases sitting between them. Regulatory T cells were sorted as CD4+CD25hiCD127low/negative. The data were produced by immunoSEQ multiplex PCR, yet TCRdb's version contains in-frame clones alone and is incomplete. There are 20,000 to 25,000 clones in the sample; less than 95% occur only once, and roughly 2% lies in the top ten. Sequenced input: Tregs sorted from PBMCs. The gene calls are TRBV5-5 and TRBJ1-1, with D unresolved. This clonotype was sampled from a human donor with AIRE deficiency. The CDR3 spells CASSFWQNTEAFF. The CDR3 nucleotides read TGTGCCAGCAGCTTTTGGCAGAACACTGAAGCTTTCTTT.